This T cell receptor (beta chain) was identified during a study of radiation and T cells in renal cell carcinoma. Study background: Nephrectomy followed 15 Gy stereotactic body radiation by 4 weeks.

From germline, CDR1 is SGHTA and CDR2 FQGNSA. The CDR3 extends over 15 amino acids. With 5 bases clipped from V and 4 bases from J, the junction kept 9 bases outside the gene matches. Clones were read by immunoSEQ multiplex PCR, and TCRdb kept only the in-frame ones, dropping some. The data show about 120,000 clones, about 81% seen once. This clone was seen a handful of times. Time point given: blood 2 weeks post-SBRT. Described treatment: 15 Gy SBRT to primary tumor, nephrectomy 4 weeks later. V gene TRBV7-2 combines with J gene TRBJ2-7; 9 bases fit TRBD2. Sequences were derived from blood, sampled from a patient whose treatment included radiotherapy and nephrectomy. This clonotype was sampled from a middle-aged man with renal cell carcinoma. CDR3 loop: CASSLGAGGRYEQYF. CDR3 sequence (DNA): TGTGCCAGCAGCCTAGGGGCGGGGGGGCGTTACGAGCAGTACTTC.